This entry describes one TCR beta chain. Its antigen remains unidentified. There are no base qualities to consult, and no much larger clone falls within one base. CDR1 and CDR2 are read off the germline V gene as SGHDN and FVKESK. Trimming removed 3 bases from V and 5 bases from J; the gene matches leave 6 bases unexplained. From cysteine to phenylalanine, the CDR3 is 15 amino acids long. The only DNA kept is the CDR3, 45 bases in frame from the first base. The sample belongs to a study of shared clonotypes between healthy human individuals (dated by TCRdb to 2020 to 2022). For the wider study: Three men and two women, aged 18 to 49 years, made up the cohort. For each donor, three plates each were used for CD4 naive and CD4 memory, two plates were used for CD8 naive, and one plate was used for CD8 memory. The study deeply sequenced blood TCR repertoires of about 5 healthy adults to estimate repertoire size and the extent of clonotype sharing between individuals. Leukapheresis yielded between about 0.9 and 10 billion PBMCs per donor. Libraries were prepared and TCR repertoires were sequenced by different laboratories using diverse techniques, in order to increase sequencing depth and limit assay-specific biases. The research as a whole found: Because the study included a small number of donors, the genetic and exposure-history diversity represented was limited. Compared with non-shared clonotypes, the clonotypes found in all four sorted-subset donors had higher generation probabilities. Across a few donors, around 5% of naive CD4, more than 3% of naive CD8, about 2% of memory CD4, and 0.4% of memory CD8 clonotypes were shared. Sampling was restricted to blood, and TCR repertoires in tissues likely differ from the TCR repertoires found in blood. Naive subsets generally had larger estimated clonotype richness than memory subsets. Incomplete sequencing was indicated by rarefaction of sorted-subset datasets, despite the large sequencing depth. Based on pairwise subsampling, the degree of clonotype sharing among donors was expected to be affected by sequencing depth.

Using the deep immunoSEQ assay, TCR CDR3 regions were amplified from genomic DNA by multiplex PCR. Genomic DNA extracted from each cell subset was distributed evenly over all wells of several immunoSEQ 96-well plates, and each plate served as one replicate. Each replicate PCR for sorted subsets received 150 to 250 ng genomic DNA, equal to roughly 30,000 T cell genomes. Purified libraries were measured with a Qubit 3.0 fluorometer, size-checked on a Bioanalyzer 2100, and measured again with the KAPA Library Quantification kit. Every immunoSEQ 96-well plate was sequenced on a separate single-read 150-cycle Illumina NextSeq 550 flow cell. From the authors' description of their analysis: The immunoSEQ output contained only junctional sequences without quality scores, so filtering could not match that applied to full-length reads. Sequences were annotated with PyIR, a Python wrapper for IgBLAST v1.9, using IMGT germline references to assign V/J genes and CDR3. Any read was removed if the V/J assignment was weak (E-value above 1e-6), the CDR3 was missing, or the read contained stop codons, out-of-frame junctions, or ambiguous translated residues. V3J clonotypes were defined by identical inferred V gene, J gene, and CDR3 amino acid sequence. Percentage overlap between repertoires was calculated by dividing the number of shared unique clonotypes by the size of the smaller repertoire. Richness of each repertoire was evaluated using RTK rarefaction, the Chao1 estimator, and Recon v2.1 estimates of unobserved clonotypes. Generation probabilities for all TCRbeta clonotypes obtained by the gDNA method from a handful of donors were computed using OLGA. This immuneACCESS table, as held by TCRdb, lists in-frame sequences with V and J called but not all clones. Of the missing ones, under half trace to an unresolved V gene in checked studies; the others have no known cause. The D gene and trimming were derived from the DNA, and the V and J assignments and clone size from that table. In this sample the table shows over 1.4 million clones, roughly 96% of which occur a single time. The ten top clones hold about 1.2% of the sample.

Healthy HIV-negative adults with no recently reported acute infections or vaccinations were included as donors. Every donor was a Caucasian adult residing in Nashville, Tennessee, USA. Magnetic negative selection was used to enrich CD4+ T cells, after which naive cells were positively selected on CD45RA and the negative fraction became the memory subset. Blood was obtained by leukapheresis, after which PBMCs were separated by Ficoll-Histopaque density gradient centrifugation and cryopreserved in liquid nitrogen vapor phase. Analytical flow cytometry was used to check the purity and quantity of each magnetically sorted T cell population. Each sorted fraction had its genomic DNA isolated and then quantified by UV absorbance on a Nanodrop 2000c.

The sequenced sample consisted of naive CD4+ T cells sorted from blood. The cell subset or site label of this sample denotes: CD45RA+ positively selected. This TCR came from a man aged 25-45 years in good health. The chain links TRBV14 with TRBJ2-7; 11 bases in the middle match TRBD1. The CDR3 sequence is CASSQDRGRFHEQYF. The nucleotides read TGTGCCAGCAGCCAGGACAGGGGGCGCTTCCACGAGCAGTACTTC.